The subject of this entry is one T cell receptor beta chain. As yet, its antigen is unknown. Template switching introduced a universal primer site, and the cDNA bore unique molecular identifiers. TCRdb reprocessed the 5' RACE reads via MiXCR and lists one record per CDR3 protein. The data hold a few hundred thousand distinct CDR3 sequences, with 12% observed a single time. This record comes from a study of identical twins. The study, taken as a whole, reports: The authors noted that invariant MAIT and iNKT cells could partly confound zero-insertion analyses. Models underestimated TCR alpha sharing (out-of-frame) in monozygotic twins.

These same records also appear under a second study, on yellow fever vaccine responses in identical twins. That report notes: Convergence reportedly seemed to mark part of the twins' vaccine T cell response, with personalization marking the rest.

Sequenced input: memory (CD45RO+) T cells sorted from blood. The clonotype was recovered from a woman younger than 35 in good health.

This chain's CDR3 is CASADREAFF. The DNA of the CDR3 is TGTGCCAGCGCCGACAGAGAAGCTTTCTTT. The gene calls are TRBV25-1 and TRBJ1-1; a possible D gene is TRBD1 (5 bases). This CDR3 region has 10 residues. Germline V gene sequence: CDR1 MGHDK, CDR2 SYGVNS. Trimming took off 8 bases at V and 8 bases at J, with 9 bases between the two ends.